The T cell receptor (beta chain) described here comes from a study of blood T cells in healthy people across ages. Findings of the study overall: Fewer expanded clones and more diversity marked long-lived versus aged donors. Older individuals had lower TCR beta diversity per million T cells (the decline was roughly linear).

CDR1 and CDR2 from the germline V gene are SGHTA and FQGNSA. V was clipped by 0 bases and J by 8 bases, with 11 bases between them. The CDR3 is made up of 14 amino acids. Together with a sample-barcoded 5' primer, a J-beta primer mix was included in a second PCR lasting roughly 6 to 12 cycles. Each of the cDNA molecules was tagged by a template-switch adaptor with 12 random nucleotides. TCRdb independently ran MiXCR on the 5' RACE reads; one entry per CDR3 protein. Of around 1.5 million distinct CDR3 sequences listed, 42% are singletons. Only a few counts were recorded for this clonotype. Antigen: not known.

This receptor was identified in a young woman in good health. The gene calls are TRBV7-2 and TRBJ2-1; possibly TRBD2 for D (5 bases). The sequencing sample was made of blood. This CDR3 is CASSLASRRHEQFF. The CDR3 bases are TGTGCCAGCAGCTTAGCGTCTCGGAGGCATGAGCAGTTCTTC. The entire variable domain, with the rest obtained from reference TRBV7-2 and TRBJ2-1, is as follows: GAGVSQSPSNKVTEKGKDVELRCDPISGHTALYWYRQSLGQGLEFLIYFQGNSAPDKSGLPSDRFSAERTGGSVSTLTIQRTQQEDSAVYLCASSLASRRHEQFFGPGTRLTVL.